This is a list of T cell receptor beta chains from one sample in a study of blood T cell repertoires in COVID-19. The method was immunoSEQ multiplex PCR; TCRdb's version includes in-frame clones alone and lacks a portion of them. The data contain around 270,000 clones, 70% to 85% of them seen just once; the ten biggest clones take up 0.7% to 1%. The sample comprised peripheral blood. The receptors shown here come from a human donor with COVID-19, enrolled during active disease. The donor label of this sample is uncertain. Each CDR3 is given with its conserved first and last residue. A D gene is named only where the DNA matches it firmly. The listing skips clone size in some rows; elsewhere it reads once, few, many or a size class.

J gene,V gene,clone size,D gene,CDR3 DNA,CDR3 protein
TRBJ1-2,TRBV5-6,NA,TRBD1,TGTGCCAGCAGCCCCCGACAGGGGTCATATGGCTACACCTTC,CASSPRQGSYGYTF
TRBJ1-4,TRBV29-1,NA,NA,TGCAGCGTTGAATCGGGGGGCGGCAATGAAAAACTGTTTTTT,CSVESGGGNEKLFF
TRBJ2-7,TRBV29-1,once,TRBD1,TGCAGCGCCTTTCGGACAGGCTCCTACGAGCAGTACTTC,CSAFRTGSYEQYF
TRBJ1-2,TRBV2,NA,NA,TGTGCCAGCAGTGAACGGGGTTTCGGCTACACCTTC,CASSERGFGYTF
TRBJ1-5,TRBV24-1,NA,NA,TGTGCCACCAGTGGGGGGGGTCGTATCGATCAGCCCCAGCATTTT,CATSGGGRIDQPQHF
TRBJ2-1,TRBV6-6,NA,TRBD2,TGTGCCAGCAGCCACCCCCCCGGGGCGGGAGACGGCGAGCAGTTCTTC,CASSHPPGAGDGEQFF
TRBJ2-1,TRBV7-3,NA,TRBD2,TGTGCCAGCTCCCGACTAGCGGGAGTGAATGAGCAGTTCTTC,CASSRLAGVNEQFF
TRBJ1-1,TRBV20-1,NA,NA,TGCAGTGAACAGAGAAACACTGAAGCTTTCTTT,CSEQRNTEAFF
TRBJ1-3,TRBV5-1,NA,TRBD1,TGCGCCAGCAGCTCTACAGGGGGCTCTGGAAACACCATATATTTT,CASSSTGGSGNTIYF
TRBJ1-6,TRBV11-3,NA,TRBD1,TGTGCCAGCAGGTCAGACAGGGGGTTCTTTAATTCACCCCTCCACTTT,CASRSDRGFFNSPLHF
TRBJ2-7,TRBV5-6,NA,NA,TGTGCCAGCAGCGGGCGGGACAGCCCAGCCTACGAGCAGTACTTC,CASSGRDSPAYEQYF
TRBJ2-7,TRBV30,NA,NA,TGTGCCTGGAGTGTACTGTCGACAGGCTACGAGCAGTACTTC,CAWSVLSTGYEQYF
TRBJ1-4,TRBV19,NA,NA,TGTGCCAGTAGTCTGTGGGCCTCTGCAACTAATGAAAAACTGTTTTTT,CASSLWASATNEKLFF
TRBJ2-2,TRBV25-1,NA,TRBD2,TGTGCCAGCAGACCATCGGGAGGTTCTACCGGGGAGCTGTTTTTT,CASRPSGGSTGELFF
TRBJ2-3,TRBV11-2,NA,NA,TGTGCCAGCAGCTTAGATCCGGGAGAGGGGGATACGCAGTATTTT,CASSLDPGEGDTQYF
TRBJ1-1,TRBV28,few,NA,TGTGCCAGCAAGCCCTGGAGCACTGAAGCTTTCTTT,CASKPWSTEAFF
TRBJ2-1,TRBV5-6,NA,TRBD2,TGTGCCAGCAGCTCCCGGGGTAGCGGGAGCTCCTACAATGAGCAGTTCTTC,CASSSRGSGSSYNEQFF
TRBJ1-5,TRBV28,NA,NA,TGTGCCAGCAGTTTGCCTCGACACGGGGGTCAGCCCCAGCATTTT,CASSLPRHGGQPQHF
TRBJ2-7,TRBV6-5,NA,TRBD1,TGTGCCAGTCGTCCGGGACAGGGGACCTACGAGCAGTACTTC,CASRPGQGTYEQYF
TRBJ2-1,TRBV24-1,NA,TRBD2,TGTGCCACCAGTGATTCCTCCGGGACTAGACTTCACAATGAGCAGTTCTTC,CATSDSSGTRLHNEQFF
TRBJ2-3,TRBV7-3,NA,NA,TGTGCCAGCAGCTTAGGCCCGATGAGCGAGGGACACACAGATACGCAGTATTTT,CASSLGPMSEGHTDTQYF
TRBJ1-4,TRBV28,few,TRBD1,TGTGCCAGCAGTTACCCCACAGGGGGCGGGTATGAAAAACTGTTTTTT,CASSYPTGGGYEKLFF
TRBJ2-5,TRBV27,NA,NA,TGTGCCAGCAGTTTATTTTCTTTCGGTACCACAGAGACCCAGTACTTC,CASSLFSFGTTETQYF
TRBJ2-5,TRBV28,NA,NA,TGTGCCAGCAGTTGGGGCAGAGAGACCCAGTACTTC,CASSWGRETQYF
TRBJ2-7,TRBV28,NA,NA,TGTGCCAGCAGTGATGGCTCCGCCGGGTCGGGATACGAGCAGTACTTC,CASSDGSAGSGYEQYF
TRBJ2-7,TRBV29-1,NA,TRBD1,TGCAGCGTCGCGGGACAGGACTACGAGCAGTACTTC,CSVAGQDYEQYF
TRBJ1-6,TRBV6-5,NA,TRBD1,TGTGCCAGCAGAAGACAGGGGGAAAGATCACCCCTCCACTTT,CASRRQGERSPLHF
TRBJ2-7,TRBV19,few,TRBD2,TGTGCCAGTAGTAGCGGGAGGGCGACCGAGCAGTACTTC,CASSSGRATEQYF
TRBJ1-2,TRBV9,NA,NA,TGTGCCAGCAGCGTAAGTCCTGCCAGGGGCTACACCTTC,CASSVSPARGYTF
TRBJ2-3,TRBV30,few,TRBD2,TGTGCCTGGAATCCGGGACTAGCGGGAGGGCTGTCAGATACGCAGTATTTT,CAWNPGLAGGLSDTQYF
TRBJ1-2,TRBV4-3,NA,NA,TGCGCCAGCAGCCAAGGAGGTCGAGGCTATGGCTACACCTTC,CASSQGGRGYGYTF
TRBJ1-5,TRBV28,NA,NA,TGTGCCAGCCATCCGGGGTCTTACGGCAATCAGCCCCAGCATTTT,CASHPGSYGNQPQHF
TRBJ1-2,TRBV28,NA,TRBD1,TGTGCCAGCAGTTTATCCCAGACAGGGGATGTGGATGGCTACACCTTC,CASSLSQTGDVDGYTF
TRBJ1-2,TRBV10-3,NA,TRBD1,TGTGCCACCAGAGACAGGGCTGACTATGGCTACACCTTC,CATRDRADYGYTF
TRBJ1-3,TRBV2,NA,TRBD1,TGTGCCAGCAGGGGGGACAGGGTACCCTACTCTGGAAACACCATATATTTT,CASRGDRVPYSGNTIYF
TRBJ2-5,TRBV5-6,NA,NA,TGTGCCAGCAGTCAGGATCCGGAGACCCAGTACTTC,CASSQDPETQYF
TRBJ2-4,TRBV28,NA,NA,TGTGCCAGCAGCTGGGGAGGAAGTTTCAGCAAAAACATTCAGTACTTC,CASSWGGSFSKNIQYF
TRBJ1-2,TRBV5-1,NA,NA,TGCGCCAGCAGCTTGGACAGCTCCCTGGCGCTCAACTATGGCTACACCTTC,CASSLDSSLALNYGYTF
TRBJ1-5,TRBV19,few,NA,TGTGCCAGTAGTATTTCAGGGGGCAATCAGCCCCAGCATTTT,CASSISGGNQPQHF
TRBJ2-3,TRBV27,once,NA,TGTGCCAGCAGTTTCAGGGATGCAGATACGCAGTATTTT,CASSFRDADTQYF
TRBJ2-7,TRBV14,NA,NA,TGTGCCAGCAGCCGCCTCGGGGGAGGCTACGAGCAGTACTTC,CASSRLGGGYEQYF
TRBJ2-5,TRBV24-1,once,TRBD2,TGTGCCACCAGTGATTCTCTACTAGCGGGAGGTGAGACCCAGTACTTC,CATSDSLLAGGETQYF
TRBJ2-2,TRBV27,once,NA,TGTGCCAGCAGGGAGGGGTTGGGCGGGGAGCTGTTTTTT,CASREGLGGELFF
TRBJ2-5,TRBV10-3,NA,NA,TGTGCCATCAGTGATGATGGATTAATACGGGACTCAGTCAAAGAGACCCAGTACTTC,CAISDDGLIRDSVKETQYF
TRBJ1-2,TRBV7-9,NA,TRBD1,TGTGCCAGCAGCCCTCGGACAGGCTATGGCTACACCTTC,CASSPRTGYGYTF
TRBJ2-5,TRBV28,few,TRBD2,TGTGCCAGCAGTCGACTAGCGGTGCAAGAGACCCAGTACTTC,CASSRLAVQETQYF
TRBJ1-4,TRBV6-5,NA,NA,TGTGCCAGCAGTTCCCGCGGACAGAGGATAAATGAAAAACTGTTTTTT,CASSSRGQRINEKLFF
TRBJ2-7,TRBV27,NA,NA,TGTGCCAGCAGCCCTTCAGGGGGGCCCTACGAGCAGTACTTC,CASSPSGGPYEQYF
TRBJ1-3,TRBV5-1,NA,NA,TGCGCCAGCAGTCATAATACAGGGATCGGAAACACCATATATTTT,CASSHNTGIGNTIYF
TRBJ1-3,TRBV6-5,NA,TRBD1,TGTGCCAGCAGAACAGGGGGCGAAAACACCATATATTTT,CASRTGGENTIYF
TRBJ1-1,TRBV5-1,once,TRBD1,TGCGCCAGCAGCCAGGGGACAGTGAACACTGAAGCTTTCTTT,CASSQGTVNTEAFF
TRBJ2-3,TRBV29-1,NA,TRBD1,TGCAGCGTTGGCCGGGGACAGATCACAGATACGCAGTATTTT,CSVGRGQITDTQYF
TRBJ2-3,TRBV6-5,NA,NA,TGTGCCAGCACTTGGGAGGAGAAAACAGATACGCAGTATTTT,CASTWEEKTDTQYF
TRBJ1-5,TRBV15,NA,NA,TGTGCCACCAGCAGAGATCTCGTAGATAGCAATCAGCCCCAGCATTTT,CATSRDLVDSNQPQHF